This T cell receptor (beta chain) originates from a study of a mutant IDH1 vaccine in newly diagnosed glioma (dated by TCRdb to 2020 to 2022). At the level of the whole study: The 32 treated patients were 62.5% male and around 38% female, with a mean age of roughly 40 years. Peripheral blood was drawn at six visits: V03 (baseline), V05, V07, V10, V12 and V13. Before enrollment, most patients had been given radiochemotherapy with temozolomide as standard therapy, while the rest had received either radiotherapy alone or temozolomide alone. Longitudinal TCRB deep sequencing was performed for about two dozen treated patients wherever samples were available for exploratory analyses.

Library generation was performed with the immunoSEQ multiplex PCR assay. Rearranged TCR beta chain sequences were amplified with the hsTCRB Kit following the manufacturer's protocol. Sequencing of TCRB libraries was carried out on an Illumina MiSeq. From the authors' description of their analysis: The proprietary platform of the kit vendor was used for demultiplexing, trimming and gene mapping. TCRdb's version of the immuneACCESS table is confined to in-frame rearrangements and falls short of the full clone set. An unresolved V gene accounts for under half of the shortfall where checked; the remainder is of unknown origin. For V, J and clone size, that table is used; D and trimming come from the DNA. The sample profile shows just under 95,000 clones; around four fifths of them were found once. 7.4% of the sample rests with the top ten. On the study overall, not on this receptor specifically: Selection of PBMC samples for TCRB deep sequencing was based on availability. The authors stated that sample limitations prevented analyses of patient blood samples from being reproduced. Across multiple MHC alleles, vaccine-induced immune responses were seen in around 93% of patients. Pseudoprogression seemed to be unrelated to changes in the top peripheral T cell clonotypes found by TCRB sequencing.

Via the germline V gene, CDR1 is SNHLY and CDR2 FYNNEI. V and J are truncated by 3 bases and 0 bases respectively, leaving an intervening sequence of 6 bases. There are 14 amino acids in the CDR3, from cysteine to phenylalanine inclusive. Solely the CDR3 DNA is kept, with 42 bases framed from the first base. Regarding this clone: Its antigen target is currently unknown. No base-level quality is on record; no much larger clone is a single base apart.

The time point label, read with the paper, signifies: baseline, week 1 (first vaccination visit). The meaning of the sample's treatment or condition label: pre-vaccination baseline after standard-of-care therapy. Newly diagnosed WHO grade 3 or 4 IDH1-mutant astrocytomas showing loss of nuclear ATRX were present in the donors. The samples were drawn from NOA16, a multicentre, single-arm, open-label phase I trial in Germany that tested a mutant IDH1 peptide vaccine in humans for the first time. For immunogenicity testing, the blood drawn at visit V03 was used as the baseline sample. The DNeasy Blood and Tissue Kit was used to extract genomic DNA from EDTA blood for TCRB sequencing.

This TCR derives from a woman in her fifties or sixties with glioma. This chain joins TRBV2 to TRBJ2-1; a confident D gene designation cannot be given. The material sequenced was PBMCs, taken from a glioma patient treated with radiotherapy, temozolomide or both. The nucleotides are TGTGCCAGCAGTGAGGTGAGCTCCTACAATGAGCAGTTCTTC. It is translated as CASSEVSSYNEQFF.